The 32 T cell receptor beta chains below all came from one sample that was sequenced in a study of CD8 T cells in ankylosing spondylitis. TCRdb processed the 5' RACE reads anew with MiXCR; each CDR3 protein has one entry. The repertoire holds around 120,000 distinct CDR3 sequences, with about 24% as singletons. The specimen was synovial fluid, either unsorted or a sorted T cell fraction (not recorded which). Every receptor here comes from a male donor with ankylosing spondylitis.

This clonotype has at least ten counts. The CDR3 nucleotides are TGTGCCAGCAGCCCTCGGGGTCAAGATACGCAGTATTTT. The encoded protein is CASSPRGQDTQYF. The chain combines TRBV3-1 with TRBJ2-3; maybe TRBD2 (5 bases). CDR1 is LGHDT and CDR2 is YNNKEL in the germline V gene (reference sequence). CDR3 length: 13 residues. V dropped 4 bases and J dropped 5 bases, with 10 bases sitting between them.

This clonotype was counted between two and nine times. The chain carries TRBV12-3 or TRBV12-4 and TRBJ2-2; D gene unclear. The CDR3 is made up of 12 amino acids. Trimming shortened V by 8 bases and J by 4 bases, and 8 bases separated the two germline ends. CDR3 amino acids: CASRVVTGELFF. CDR3 coding DNA: TGTGCCAGCCGCGTGGTCACCGGGGAGCTGTTTTTT.

This clonotype was found a few times. The V call is TRBV7-2, the J call TRBJ2-7; no clear D gene. From germline, CDR1 is SGHTA and CDR2 FQGNSA. Trimming shortened V by 2 bases and J by 3 bases, and 11 bases separated the two germline ends. The CDR3 covers 14 residues. DNA for the CDR3: TGTGCCAGCAGCTTATCTCCTCCTCGCTACGAGCAGTACGTC. Translation: CASSLSPPRYEQYV.

This clonotype has a count of ten or more. CDR3 in amino acids: CASSPGTSSLGGYTF. CDR3 coding DNA: TGCGCCAGCAGCCCCGGGACTAGTTCCTTAGGAGGCTACACCTTC. The chain employs TRBV5-1 and TRBJ1-2, with D tentatively TRBD1 (5 bases). Germline CDR1 SGHRS, CDR2 YFSETQ. The CDR3 consists of 15 residues. V lost 4 bases, J lost 8 bases, and 21 bases lay in between.

This clonotype was seen a handful of times. The chain employs TRBV7-9 and TRBJ1-4; 7 bases fit TRBD1. Trimming took 5 bases from V and 11 from J; bases not matched to a gene: 8. The germline CDR1 and CDR2 sequences are SEHNR and FQNEAQ (reference sequence). This CDR3 has 13 residues. The chain's CDR3 is CASSPGQRGKLFF. The CDR3 DNA is TGTGCCAGCAGCCCGGGACAGCGGGGGAAACTGTTTTTT. Variable domain in full (rest from reference TRBV7-9 and TRBJ1-4): DTGVSQNPRHKITKRGQNVTFRCDPISEHNRLYWYRQTLGQGPEFLTYFQNEAQLEKSRLLSDRFSAERPKGSFSTLEIQRTEQGDSAMYLCASSPGQRGKLFFGSGTQLSVL.

This clonotype was observed a few times. This rearrangement joins TRBV14 to TRBJ2-1, with 8 bases identical to TRBD2. Germline trimming cut 1 base from V and 9 bases from J; bases unmatched to any gene: 11. The CDR3 runs to 16 residues. The germline V gene encodes CDR1 SGHDN and CDR2 FVKESK. The CDR3 DNA reads as TGTGCCAGCAGCCAAGTGTTTGGCGGGAGGTTCGGTGAGCAGTTCTTC. This translates into CASSQVFGGRFGEQFF.

This chain uses TRBV18 with TRBJ2-5; D is unresolved. This CDR3 has 12 residues. Germline V gene lookup returns CDR1 KGHSH and CDR2 LQKENI. The V gene lost 3 bases and the J gene lost 1 base, with 3 bases spanning the gap. The CDR3 DNA is TGTGCCAGCTCACCTATCCAAGAGACCCAGTACTTC. This translates into CASSPIQETQYF. The entire variable domain, with the rest obtained from reference TRBV18 and TRBJ2-5, is as follows: NAGVMQNPRHLVRRRGQEARLRCSPMKGHSHVYWYRQLPEEGLKFMVYLQKENIIDESGMPKERFSAEFPKEGPSILRIQQVVRGDSAAYFCASSPIQETQYFGPGTRLLVL.

The count of this clonotype is one. The gene calls are TRBV5-1 and TRBJ2-2; weak D call: TRBD1 (5 bases). V was shortened by 4 bases and J by 2 bases, with 9 bases between the two germline ends. Germline-derived CDR1 and CDR2 are SGHRS and YFSETQ. The CDR3 runs to 14 residues. DNA for the CDR3: TGCGCCAGCAGCCTGGACACTAACACCGGGGAGCTGTTTTTT. Amino acids: CASSLDTNTGELFF.

This clonotype appeared a few times. This sequence joins TRBV30 and TRBJ2-7; D is undetermined. V was trimmed by 1 base and J by 2 bases, leaving 12 bases between them. The CDR3 totals 14 residues. The V gene's germline CDR1 is GTSNPN and CDR2 SVGIG (reference sequence). The CDR3 DNA reads as TGTGCCTGGAGTGATGGAGTCTCAACCTACGAGCAGTACTTC. It is translated as CAWSDGVSTYEQYF.

The chain joins TRBV5-1 to TRBJ1-1, with TRBD1 as a possible D gene (5 bases). With 1 base removed from V and 0 bases from J, the gap between germline ends came to 10 bases. CDR1 SGHRS and CDR2 YFSETQ come from the germline V gene. The CDR3 contains 15 residues. CDR3 bases: TGCGCCAGCAGCTTGTATGGGACTATGAACACTGAAGCTTTCTTT. Its translation: CASSLYGTMNTEAFF.

This clonotype was counted many times. The chain combines TRBV10-3 with TRBJ1-1; 7 bases map to TRBD1. The CDR3 extends over 15 amino acids. V trimming: 7 bases; J trimming: 1 base; junction bases outside the gene matches: 9. Germline V lookup: CDR1 ENHRY, CDR2 SYGVKD. CDR3: CAITPENRGNTEAFF. CDR3 nucleotides: TGTGCCATCACCCCAGAGAACAGGGGGAACACTGAAGCTTTCTTT.

This clonotype was picked up a small number of times. This chain uses TRBV30 with TRBJ2-4, with a possible D match to TRBD1 (5 bases). The CDR3 loop spans 12 amino acids. The V gene lost 2 bases and the J gene lost 7 bases, with 9 bases spanning the gap. Germline lookup yields CDR1 GTSNPN and CDR2 SVGIG (reference sequence). CDR3 in amino acids: CAWSWGQNIQYF. The CDR3 DNA is TGTGCCTGGAGTTGGGGCCAGAACATTCAGTACTTC. The full variable domain, its missing parts supplied by reference TRBV30 and TRBJ2-4, is SQTIHQWPATLVQPVGSPLSLECTVEGTSNPNLYWYRQAAGRGLQLLFYSVGIGQISSEVPQNLSASRPQDRQFILSSKKLLLSDSGFYLCAWSWGQNIQYFGAGTRLSVL.

This chain uses TRBV18 with TRBJ1-5, with D unclear. The CDR3 totals 14 residues. Per germline, CDR1 KGHSH and CDR2 LQKENI. The V and J ends lost 3 bases and 3 bases respectively, with 9 bases between them. CDR3 sequence (DNA): TGTGCCAGCTCACCGGTACAAGACAATCAGCCCCAGCATTTT. It specifies CASSPVQDNQPQHF.

The chain employs TRBV19 and TRBJ1-4; weak D call: TRBD1 (5 bases). Germline CDR1 and CDR2: LNHDA and SQIVND (reference sequence). The V end lost 7 bases, the J end lost 7 bases, and 10 bases lay between the germline ends. CDR3 length: 12 amino acids. CDR3 sequence (DNA): TGTGCCAGTAAACAGGCTGGTGAAAAACTGTTTTTT. Its protein is CASKQAGEKLFF. Looking up the rest from reference TRBV19 and TRBJ1-4 gives the full variable domain: DGGITQSPKYLFRKEGQNVTLSCEQNLNHDAMYWYRQDPGQGLRLIYYSQIVNDFQKGDIAEGYSVSREKKESFPLTVTSAQKNPTAFYLCASKQAGEKLFFGSGTQLSVL.

The chain is built from TRBV27 and TRBJ2-7; the match to TRBD2 covers 11 bases. There are 16 residues in the CDR3. CDR1 MNHEY and CDR2 SMNVEV come from the germline V gene (reference sequence). The V segment lost 5 bases and the J segment 0 bases; nucleotides outside the gene matches: 6. The chain's CDR3 is CASSPRLAGNSYEQYF. CDR3 DNA sequence: TGTGCCAGCAGTCCCCGACTAGCGGGAAACTCCTACGAGCAGTACTTC.

At least ten counts were recorded for this clonotype. This sequence joins TRBV7-8 and TRBJ2-3; 9 bases map to TRBD2. Germline CDR1 and CDR2: SGHVS and FQNEAQ. Unmatched junction bases numbered 0, after V lost 1 base and J lost 1 base. The CDR3 totals 15 residues. CDR3 bases: TGTGCCAGCAGCTTAGGGACTAGCGGCACAGATACGCAGTATTTT. Its protein product is CASSLGTSGTDTQYF.

The sample holds a few counts of this clonotype. The chain couples TRBV7-2 to TRBJ2-7; D perhaps matches TRBD1 (5 bases). Germline V CDR1 and CDR2: SGHTA, FQGNSA. Trimming removed 3 bases from V and 2 bases from J, with 11 bases in between. The CDR3 is 14 amino acids. The CDR3 spells CASSFSGNTYEQYF. DNA of the CDR3: TGTGCCAGCAGCTTTTCAGGGAATACCTACGAGCAGTACTTC.

The V gene is TRBV3-1, the J gene TRBJ1-3; no clear D gene. This CDR3 is 14 amino acids long. Germline loops: CDR1 LGHDT, CDR2 YNNKEL (reference sequence). Trimming took 1 base from V and 2 from J, leaving 6 bases between them. CDR3 nucleotides: TGTGCCAGCAGCCAAGGTCTACCTGGAAACACCATATATTTT. Its protein product is CASSQGLPGNTIYF.

The chain combines TRBV7-9 with TRBJ2-7; D may correspond to TRBD1 or TRBD2 (6 bases each). Between the trimmed V and J ends, which lost 6 bases and 4 bases, there was a span of 16 bases. There are 14 residues in the CDR3. The germline CDR1 and CDR2 sequences are SEHNR and FQNEAQ (reference sequence). The CDR3 here is CASSRILGGYEQYF. In nucleotides, the CDR3 is TGTGCCAGCAGTCGGATTCTAGGGGGGTACGAGCAGTACTTC. Full variable domain (rest looked up from reference TRBV7-9 and TRBJ2-7): DTGVSQNPRHKITKRGQNVTFRCDPISEHNRLYWYRQTLGQGPEFLTYFQNEAQLEKSRLLSDRFSAERPKGSFSTLEIQRTEQGDSAMYLCASSRILGGYEQYFGPGTRLTVT.

This clonotype was found a few times. V is TRBV10-2 and J is TRBJ2-5; possible D gene TRBD1, 5 bases. The length of the CDR3 is 13 residues. The ends were cut back, 3 bases at V and 5 bases at J, with 10 bases in the middle. Germline V gives CDR1 WSHSY, CDR2 SAAADI. The CDR3 DNA sequence: TGCGCCAGCAGTGACAGGGCCTTGGAGACCCAGTACTTC. Protein sequence: CASSDRALETQYF.

The chain employs TRBV7-8 and TRBJ1-4; D is perhaps TRBD1 (5 bases). V gave up 5 bases and J gave up 5 bases, with 12 bases separating them. The CDR3 is 14 residues long. CDR1 is SGHVS and CDR2 is FQNEAQ in the germline V gene. The CDR3 region is CASSRRQPNEKLFF. The CDR3 region has the DNA TGTGCCAGCAGCCGACGACAGCCAAATGAAAAACTGTTTTTT.

The chain has TRBV29-1 and TRBJ2-7; D gene ambiguous. Germline-derived CDR1 and CDR2 are SQVTM and ANQGSEA. The CDR3 is made up of 13 amino acids. With 4 bases removed from V and 2 bases from J, the gap between germline ends came to 12 bases. The CDR3 DNA reads TGCAGCGTTGTTTCAGGCGATCCCTACGAGCAGTACTTC. It encodes CSVVSGDPYEQYF.

The table lists this clonotype with a few counts. This chain uses TRBV20-1 with TRBJ2-5, with TRBD2 identical over 7 bases. V shed 3 bases and J 7 bases; nucleotides not matched to a gene: 11. Germline values: CDR1 DFQATT, CDR2 SNEGSKA (reference sequence). This CDR3 is 14 amino acids long. CDR3 nucleotide sequence: TGCAGTGCTAGTGCTTGGCTAGCGGTTGGGACCCAGTACTTC. It specifies CSASAWLAVGTQYF.

This clonotype was detected only a few times. The chain carries TRBV11-1 and TRBJ2-5, with D tentatively TRBD2 (6 bases). The CDR3 loop spans 16 amino acids. Trimming cost V 5 bases and J 3 bases, with 19 bases left between them. Germline-derived CDR1 and CDR2 are SGHAT and FQDESV (reference sequence). In nucleotides, the CDR3 is TGTGCCAGCAGCCGAAGGGCCTCTAGGACTAAAGAGACCCAGTACTTC. This codes for CASSRRASRTKETQYF. Looking up the rest from reference TRBV11-1 and TRBJ2-5 gives the full variable domain: EAEVAQSPRYKITEKSQAVAFWCDPISGHATLYWYRQILGQGPELLVQFQDESVVDDSQLPKDRFSAERLKGVDSTLKIQPAELGDSAMYLCASSRRASRTKETQYFGPGTRLLVL.

The sample holds a few counts of this clonotype. This rearrangement joins TRBV30 to TRBJ2-1, with 10 bases that match TRBD2. The CDR3 consists of 14 residues. Germline CDR1 and CDR2: GTSNPN and SVGIG (reference sequence). J lost 10 bases, V lost 3 bases, and 9 bases had no gene match. The CDR3 nucleotides read TGTGCCTGGAGGAGCGGGAGGGCCACCCGCGAGCAGTTCTTC. This translates into CAWRSGRATREQFF. Full variable domain (rest looked up from reference TRBV30 and TRBJ2-1): SQTIHQWPATLVQPVGSPLSLECTVEGTSNPNLYWYRQAAGRGLQLLFYSVGIGQISSEVPQNLSASRPQDRQFILSSKKLLLSDSGFYLCAWRSGRATREQFFGPGTRLTVL.

This clonotype occurred many times. CDR3 region: CSAYLSGRAIREQYV. Here the CDR3 DNA reads TGCAGTGCTTACCTTAGCGGGAGGGCCATACGTGAGCAGTACGTC. The chain links TRBV20-1 to TRBJ2-7; 11 positions agree with TRBD2. Trimming took 5 bases from V and 7 from J; bases not matched to a gene: 13. This CDR3 contains 15 residues. CDR1 is DFQATT and CDR2 is SNEGSKA in the germline V gene (reference sequence).

The rearrangement uses TRBV4-2 and TRBJ2-7; D is uncertain. The V gene's germline CDR1 is LGHNA and CDR2 YNFKEQ. With 4 bases removed from V and 1 base from J, the gap between germline ends came to 11 bases. This CDR3 has 14 residues. The CDR3 bases are TGTGCCAGCAGCCGTGGAGAAGGGTCCTACGAGCAGTACTTC. Amino acid sequence: CASSRGEGSYEQYF.

The chain joins TRBV19 to TRBJ2-5; D is possibly TRBD1 (6 bases). V lost 7 bases, J lost 2 bases, and 14 bases lay in between. This CDR3 region has 14 residues. The germline CDR1 and CDR2 sequences are LNHDA and SQIVND (reference sequence). Written as DNA, the CDR3 is TGTGCCAGTAAGCAGTCGAGGGGGCAAGAGACCCAGTACTTC. This gives the protein CASKQSRGQETQYF. The full variable domain, rest sourced from reference TRBV19 and TRBJ2-5, is DGGITQSPKYLFRKEGQNVTLSCEQNLNHDAMYWYRQDPGQGLRLIYYSQIVNDFQKGDIAEGYSVSREKKESFPLTVTSAQKNPTAFYLCASKQSRGQETQYFGPGTRLLVL.

Worth noting for this clonotype: Germline is not matched at one junction end, which may reflect a read error. The V gene is TRBV5-6, the J gene TRBJ2-5, with 8 bases that match TRBD1. Germline CDR1 is SGHDT and CDR2 is YYEEEE. This CDR3 comprises 17 residues. The CDR3 reads CTSSPPGTGLEKKTQYF. The CDR3 bases are TGTACCAGCAGCCCCCCTGGGACAGGACTCGAAAAAAAGACCCAGTACTTC.

This clonotype was seen ten or more times. This chain links TRBV29-1 with TRBJ2-7; TRBD2 might be the D (5 bases). The V and J ends lost 6 bases and 3 bases respectively, with 15 bases between them. The CDR3 is made up of 13 amino acids. Germline V lookup: CDR1 SQVTM, CDR2 ANQGSEA. CDR3 DNA: TGCAGCGTCCGCCCCTCGGGGAACTACGAGCAGTACTTC. Encoded protein: CSVRPSGNYEQYF.

This clonotype has just a few counts. CDR3 DNA sequence: TGTGCCAGCAGCCTAAGAGACAGGCCGAACACCGGGGAGCTGTTTTTT. As protein: CASSLRDRPNTGELFF. V gene TRBV4-2 combines with J gene TRBJ2-2; possibly TRBD1 for D (6 bases). The CDR3 loop spans 16 amino acids. Trimming left V 4 bases short and J 0 bases short, with 12 bases between. The V gene's germline CDR1 is LGHNA and CDR2 YNFKEQ.

A word on this clonotype: At one end the junction does not follow the germline gene, possibly because of a read error. V and J are TRBV18 and TRBJ1-5; D unresolved. This CDR3 comprises 13 residues. The V gene's germline CDR1 is KGHSH and CDR2 LQKENI. DNA for the CDR3: TGTGCCACCTCACTTGGGGGCAATCAGCCCCAGCATTTT. Translated, it gives CATSLGGNQPQHF.